This note documents a single T cell receptor (beta chain) sequence. TCRbeta library preparation incorporated unique molecular identifiers. TCRdb passed the PCR reads through MiXCR, listing each CDR3 protein once. In the table there are more than 120,000 distinct CDR3 sequences, 8% to 10% of which are singletons. This entry belongs to a study of T-cell reconstitution after alpha-beta-depleted transplantation in children. V was shortened by 0 bases and J by 6 bases, with 12 bases between the two germline ends. In germline, CDR1 is SGHDN, CDR2 FVKESK. This CDR3 has 15 amino acids. Sequenced here: PBMCs, mostly from graft donor cells, sampled 180 days after TCRalphabeta/CD19-depleted stem cell transplant. The V call is TRBV14, the J call TRBJ2-1; no firm D call. This receptor was identified in a female patient aged 2 to 10 who had a stem cell transplant for congenital amegakaryocytic thrombocytopenia, so the T cells may come from the graft donor. The CDR3 reads CASSQEDRFPNEQFF. As DNA, the CDR3 is TGTGCCAGCAGCCAAGAAGACCGATTCCCCAATGAGCAGTTCTTC.